This T cell receptor (beta chain) was identified during a study of T cells in tuberculosis. Regarding the study as a whole: The TCR-beta difference was not significant; alpha differences partly reflected length.

CDR1 is SGHRS and CDR2 is YFSETQ in the germline V gene. V lost 2 bases and J lost 5; bases outside the gene matches: 8. The CDR3 is 15 amino acids. Libraries were prepared by immunoSEQ multiplex PCR; TCRdb keeps only in-frame clonotypes and omits some of them. Here the sample spans around 30,000 clones, 90% being singletons. Details on this clone: Its matching antigen is unknown.

Unsorted cryopreserved PBMC were sequenced, averaging roughly 94,000 T cells per clinical donor. Material: PBMCs. The clonotype comes from a donor aged 10-30 years with latent tuberculosis or without tuberculosis infection. The chain links TRBV5-1 to TRBJ2-7, with TRBD1 matching over 9 bases. As DNA, the CDR3 is TGCGCCAGCAGCTTATCACCGGGACAGGGTAACGAGCAGTACTTC. It yields the protein CASSLSPGQGNEQYF.